Included here is one T cell receptor beta chain sequence, with context. Antigen unknown. Diagnostic decisions used clinical symptoms, serum thyroxine and TRAb, thyroid ultrasound and orbital computed tomography. Germline V CDR1 and CDR2: DFQATT, SNEGSKA (reference sequence). The CDR3 length is 14 residues. After removal of 3 bases from V and 2 bases from J, the junction contained 5 bases not matched to a gene. Amplification targeted TCR beta CDR3 regions from RNA transcripts. When the TCR CDR3 underwent first-round RT-PCR, the HTBI primer set was used. TCRdb analysed the multiplex PCR reads with MiXCR anew, one entry per CDR3 protein. The sample includes 660,000 or so distinct CDR3 sequences, less than 45% of them seen just once. The sample originates from a study of T cells in Graves' hyperthyroidism and ophthalmopathy. General study results and limits: Most clonotypes expanded in thyroid above 0.001 were likewise present in blood. A model of 13 V-J features distinguished ophthalmopathy from stable hyperthyroidism. It was a median approximately 6 months before onset that the model predicted ophthalmopathy.

The gene calls are TRBV20-1 and TRBJ2-7; 9 bases line up with TRBD1. Sequencing was done on a sample of peripheral blood or thyroid tissue (not recorded which). This receptor was identified in an adult man with Graves' disease, either hyperthyroidism or ophthalmopathy (not recorded which). CDR3 DNA: TGCAGTGCTAGCCCCCGGGACAGGGCCTACGAGCAGTACTTC. This sequence encodes CSASPRDRAYEQYF.